The rows below give T cell receptor beta chains drawn from one sample of a study of T cells after yellow fever vaccination. One entry per CDR3 protein, called by TCRdb with MiXCR from the 5' RACE reads. Of 550,000 or so distinct CDR3 sequences in the sample, approximately 21% are singletons; the top ten hold around 15%. The source was PBMCs, collected 15 days after the yellow fever booster vaccination. These TCRs come from a man aged 30 to 45 who received the YFV17D yellow fever vaccine. The CDR3 runs from the conserved cysteine through the conserved F or W. Fields, in order: J gene, D gene, V gene, clone size, CDR3 DNA, CDR3 protein. The D gene is left open where the match is weak. Not all rows give a size; the values are once, few, many and, for expanded clones, a class.

TRBJ2-1 | - | TRBV7-9 | - | TGTGCCAGCAGCTTAGAGCGGAGCCACAATGAGCAGTTCTTC | CASSLERSHNEQFF
TRBJ2-4 | TRBD1 | TRBV6-1 | - | TGTGCAACAAAGGGGACAGAGCTAGCCAAAAACATTCAGTACTTC | CATKGTELAKNIQYF
TRBJ2-7 | - | TRBV28 | - | TGTGCCACCCGGTCGGAGATCCGAATGTTC | CATRSEIRMF
TRBJ2-2 | TRBD2 | TRBV7-2 | once | TGTGCCAGCACCAAGACTAGCGGGACCACCGGGGAGCTGTTTTTT | CASTKTSGTTGELFF
TRBJ2-1 | TRBD1 | TRBV20-1 | - | TGCAGTGCTTCAAGGGCCAGGGGGCGGGTCAATGAGCAGTTCTTC | CSASRARGRVNEQFF
TRBJ1-2 | - | TRBV12-3/TRBV12-4 | - | TGTGCCAGCAGGTGGGGCCCGCCAGGCGGCTACACCTTC | CASRWGPPGGYTF
TRBJ2-1 | - | TRBV28 | - | TGTGCCAGCAGTTTAGGACCCTCCTACAATGAGCCGTTCTTC | CASSLGPSYNEPFF
TRBJ1-6 | - | TRBV10-3 | - | TGTGCCATCAGTGACAGGGAGGATTCACCCCTCCACTTT | CAISDREDSPLHF
TRBJ2-7 | TRBD1 | TRBV29-1 | few | TGCAGCGTTGCTGGGACAGGGGGCTCCTACGAGCAGTACTTC | CSVAGTGGSYEQYF
TRBJ1-1 | - | TRBV29-1 | many | TGCAGCGCTGGACAGAGGACTGAAGCTTTCTTT | CSAGQRTEAFF
TRBJ2-7 | - | TRBV5-1 | - | TGCGCCAGCAGCAAGGTGCGGTACGAGCAGTACTTC | CASSKVRYEQYF
TRBJ2-1 | - | TRBV20-1 | few | TGCAGTGCTAGTGCCAATGAGCAGTTCTTC | CSASANEQFF
TRBJ1-2 | - | TRBV11-2 | - | TGTGCCAGCAGCTTAGTGGCAGTAGCTAACTATGGCTACACCTTC | CASSLVAVANYGYTF
TRBJ1-2 | - | TRBV28 | - | TGTGCCAGCACCACGGTCCGCGGGGGGATCGTCGGCTACACCTTC | CASTTVRGGIVGYTF
TRBJ2-7 | - | TRBV5-5 | few | TGTGCCAGCAGCTTGGCAGGGAAAGGGCCCTACGAGCAGTACTTC | CASSLAGKGPYEQYF
TRBJ2-7 | - | TRBV20-1 | - | TGCAGTGCAAAATTAGCGGTTACCTCCTACGAGCAGTACTTC | CSAKLAVTSYEQYF
TRBJ2-3 | - | TRBV28 | few | TGTGCCAGCAGTCCTCACAAAGATACGCAGTATTTT | CASSPHKDTQYF
TRBJ2-1 | TRBD2 | TRBV10-3 | few | TGTGCCATCGGAAGCGGGAGTTCGGATGAGCAGTTCTTC | CAIGSGSSDEQFF
TRBJ2-5 | - | TRBV4-1 | few | TGCGCCAGCAGCCAAGGCCGCGGCAGGGAGACCCAGTACTTC | CASSQGRGRETQYF
TRBJ2-6 | - | TRBV4-3 | - | TGCGCCAGCAGCCAAGATCTACGCACAGGTACTGGGGCCAACGTCCTGACTTTC | CASSQDLRTGTGANVLTF
TRBJ2-7 | TRBD2 | TRBV28 | - | TGTGCCAGCAGGGCGGGACTAGCGGGAGCGTACGAGCAGTACTTC | CASRAGLAGAYEQYF
TRBJ2-5 | - | TRBV10-3 | - | TGTGCCATAGCCGAGCGGAGAGGGGAGACCCAGTACTTC | CAIAERRGETQYF
TRBJ1-3 | TRBD1 | TRBV12-3/TRBV12-4 | few | TGTGCCAGCAGTTCCGGGACAGCCGGAAACACCATATATTTT | CASSSGTAGNTIYF
TRBJ2-1 | - | TRBV12-3/TRBV12-4 | few | TGTGCCAGCAGTTTAGCGCCCGACAGGACGATCTACAATGAGCAGTTCTTC | CASSLAPDRTIYNEQFF
TRBJ2-7 | TRBD1 | TRBV25-1 | few | TGTGCCAGCACAGCCGGACAGGGCTACTACGAGCAGTACTTC | CASTAGQGYYEQYF
TRBJ2-5 | - | TRBV7-3 | few | TGTGCCAGCAGCTTAATAGCGGAAGAGACCCAGTACTTC | CASSLIAEETQYF
TRBJ2-2 | - | TRBV20-1 | - | TGCAGTGCCCAATTTGCTGGGGCGTTGAACACCGGGGAGCTGTTTTTT | CSAQFAGALNTGELFF
TRBJ2-2 | - | TRBV6-2/TRBV6-3 | - | TGTGCCAGCAGTTCCTCGTACACCGGGGAGCTGTTTTTT | CASSSSYTGELFF
TRBJ2-1 | TRBD1 | TRBV28 | few | TGTGCCAGCAGTTCCCAGGGGGCTAGCGCCTACAATGAGCAGTTCTTC | CASSSQGASAYNEQFF
TRBJ2-5 | - | TRBV25-1 | - | TGTGCCAGCAGTGAATTCGGCCCGGAGACCCAGTACTTC | CASSEFGPETQYF
TRBJ2-7 | TRBD1 | TRBV7-9 | - | TGTGCCAGCAGCTTCTCGACAGGGTTTGACGAGCAGTACTTC | CASSFSTGFDEQYF
TRBJ2-7 | - | TRBV7-2 | - | TGTGCCAGCAGCTTATATACTACTTCGTTCGAGCAGTACTTC | CASSLYTTSFEQYF
TRBJ2-7 | - | TRBV5-4 | - | TGTGCCAGCAGCTTTACTAGGGGGTCTAACGAGCAGTACTTC | CASSFTRGSNEQYF
TRBJ1-4 | - | TRBV6-2/TRBV6-3 | few | TGTGCCAGCAGACCACAGGGTTGGGATGAAAAACTGTTTTTT | CASRPQGWDEKLFF
TRBJ2-5 | TRBD2 | TRBV18 | few | TGTGCCAGCTCACATCTAGCGGACCCGGAGACCCAGTACTTC | CASSHLADPETQYF
TRBJ2-7 | - | TRBV18 | few | TGTGCCAGCTCACCGGGACACCGGAACTCCTACGAGCAGTACTTC | CASSPGHRNSYEQYF
TRBJ2-7 | - | TRBV12-3/TRBV12-4 | - | TGTGCCAGCAGTTTATTCCGAAGGGACGGGGCACGATTC | CASSLFRRDGARF
TRBJ2-3 | - | TRBV9 | few | TGTGCCAGCAGCGCTAGCGCCCTCGACACAGATACGCAGTATTTT | CASSASALDTDTQYF
TRBJ2-5 | - | TRBV29-1 | few | TGCAGCGTTGAAGGGATTCGGGGGCGGGACGGGAAGAAAGAGACCCAGTACTTC | CSVEGIRGRDGKKETQYF
TRBJ2-5 | - | TRBV20-1 | - | TGCAGTGCTAGAATAGGGGCTAGCGCGGAGACCCAGTACTTC | CSARIGASAETQYF
TRBJ2-7 | TRBD1 | TRBV6-1 | few | TGTGCCAGCAGCCGGGACAGGGGAAGGTACGAGCAGTACTTC | CASSRDRGRYEQYF
TRBJ2-1 | TRBD2 | TRBV5-5 | few | TGTGCCAGCAGCCTGGGGTCGGGGGGGCATGAGCAGTTCTTC | CASSLGSGGHEQFF
TRBJ2-3 | TRBD2 | TRBV5-1 | - | TGCGCCAGCAGCTTCCGGACTAGCGGGGTAAACGCAGATACGCAGTATTTT | CASSFRTSGVNADTQYF
TRBJ2-1 | - | TRBV19 | few | TGTGCCAGTAGCGGGACTCCTTACAATGAGCAGTTCTTC | CASSGTPYNEQFF
TRBJ2-1 | TRBD1 | TRBV6-2/TRBV6-3 | few | TGTGCCAGCAGACGGACTGGGACAGGGGAAAGGAGTGAGCAGTTCTTC | CASRRTGTGERSEQFF
TRBJ2-2 | TRBD2 | TRBV6-2/TRBV6-3 | - | TGTGCCAGCAGTTCCCAGCGGGAGTACCCCGGGGAGCTGTTTTTT | CASSSQREYPGELFF
TRBJ2-4 | TRBD2 | TRBV5-5 | - | TGTGCCATGGGCCCTGGGCTAGCGGGGAAAAACATTCAGTACTTC | CAMGPGLAGKNIQYF
TRBJ1-4 | TRBD1 | TRBV7-8 | - | TGTGCCAGCAGCCCCGGACAGGGTCGGGGAAATGAAAAACTGTTTTTT | CASSPGQGRGNEKLFF
TRBJ2-5 | TRBD1 | TRBV5-1 | - | TGCGCCAGCAGCACCGGACAGGCCGAAGAGACCCAGTACTTC | CASSTGQAEETQYF
TRBJ2-3 | TRBD2 | TRBV7-9 | - | TGTGCCAGCAGCTACCGGACTAGCGGGAGCACAGATACGCAGTATTTT | CASSYRTSGSTDTQYF
TRBJ2-5 | - | TRBV10-2 | few | TGCGCCAGCAGTGAGTTCGGGCTAGAAAGAGAGACCCAGTACTTC | CASSEFGLERETQYF
TRBJ2-1 | - | TRBV7-2 | few | TGTGCCAGCAGCCCCTTGCGAGAGCAGTTCTTC | CASSPLREQFF
TRBJ2-7 | - | TRBV29-1 | - | TGCAGCGTTGACCAGGGCGGCTACGAGCAGTACTTC | CSVDQGGYEQYF
TRBJ2-3 | - | TRBV12-3/TRBV12-4 | - | TGTGCCAGCAGTTTTGGCGGCGGAGATACGCAGTATTTT | CASSFGGGDTQYF
TRBJ2-1 | - | TRBV6-1 | few | TGTGCCAGCAGTCGAAGACCGATCGGAGCCCCGGAGGATGAGCAGTTCTTC | CASSRRPIGAPEDEQFF
TRBJ2-5 | - | TRBV20-1 | once | TGCAGTGCTAGAACTTGGGAGACCCAGTACTTC | CSARTWETQYF
TRBJ1-2 | TRBD1 | TRBV20-1 | few | TGCAGACCAACCGGGACAGGGGGCGAGAGCGGTGGCTACACCTTC | CRPTGTGGESGGYTF
TRBJ2-3 | TRBD2 | TRBV20-1 | - | TGCAGTGCTACGGGACTAGCGGGGGGGAACACAGATACGCAGTATTTT | CSATGLAGGNTDTQYF
TRBJ1-2 | - | TRBV7-9 | few | TGTGCCAGCAGCTTATCTCAGAGCCATGGCTACACCTTC | CASSLSQSHGYTF
TRBJ2-3 | TRBD2 | TRBV6-2/TRBV6-3 | few | TGTGCCAGCAGTACCCACCTTCCCGGGACTAGCGGGGATTCCCCAGATACGCAGTATTTT | CASSTHLPGTSGDSPDTQYF